Listed here are 5 T cell receptor beta chains from one sample, sequenced in a study of breast tumors, draining lymph nodes, adjacent tissues. TCRdb used MiXCR to reprocess the multiplex PCR reads, holding one entry per CDR3 protein. The repertoire has approximately 90,000 distinct CDR3 sequences, around 30% of them found once; the top ten carry more than 7%. Samples came from axillary lymph nodes draining the breast cancer. Sequenced input: axillary lymph node tissue. These receptors were obtained from a female donor with breast cancer. Some clones in this sample may be carry-over from other donors' samples.

This clonotype was detected ten times or more. The genes are TRBV4-2 and TRBJ1-2, with a tentative D call TRBD1 (5 bases). The CDR3 runs 15 residues. V gave up 0 bases and J gave up 8 bases, with 16 bases separating them. The germline V gene has CDR1 LGHNA and CDR2 YNFKEQ. The CDR3 is CASSQDRAGDGGYTF. The CDR3 DNA is TGTGCCAGCAGCCAAGATAGAGCGGGGGACGGCGGCTACACCTTC.

This clonotype was seen ten or more times. The chain links TRBV15 to TRBJ1-1; possibly TRBD1 for D (6 bases). Per the germline V gene, CDR1 is LNHNV and CDR2 is YYDKDF (reference sequence). Trimming removed 5 bases from V and 8 bases from J, with 18 bases in between. There are 14 residues in the CDR3. The CDR3 DNA sequence: TGTGCCACCAGCGGCCTACAGGGACTGGGAGAAGCTTTCTTT. It translates to CATSGLQGLGEAFF.

This clonotype was detected ten times or more. The genes are TRBV6-2 or TRBV6-3 and TRBJ2-2; the match to TRBD2 covers 11 bases. V dropped 6 bases and J dropped 7; count of bases not matched to a gene: 7. The CDR3 extends over 15 amino acids. Germline loops: CDR1 MNHEY, CDR2 SVGEGT. In nucleotides, the CDR3 is TGTGCCAGCAGGCCACTAGCGGGAGTAAACGGGGAGCTGTTTTTT. This gives the protein CASRPLAGVNGELFF.

This clonotype was counted at least ten times. Here the CDR3 reads CASSLGGRAYTGYYEQYF. The CDR3 region has the DNA TGTGCCAGCAGTTTAGGAGGACGGGCCTATACGGGGTACTACGAGCAGTACTTC. This chain uses TRBV27 with TRBJ2-7; D possibly corresponds to TRBD2 (5 bases). Germline CDR1 and CDR2: MNHEY and SMNVEV (reference sequence). The CDR3 runs 18 residues. Deletions cut 2 bases from V and 3 bases from J, with 23 bases between.

There are many counts of this clonotype. The chain couples TRBV6-2 or TRBV6-3 to TRBJ2-3; D might be TRBD2 (6 bases). This CDR3 comprises 12 residues. Germline loops: CDR1 MNHEY, CDR2 SVGEGT. Between the trimmed V and J ends, which lost 5 bases and 7 bases, there was a span of 10 bases. The CDR3 DNA sequence: TGTGCCAGCAGTCAGGGACTCTATACGCAGTATTTT. Protein: CASSQGLYTQYF.